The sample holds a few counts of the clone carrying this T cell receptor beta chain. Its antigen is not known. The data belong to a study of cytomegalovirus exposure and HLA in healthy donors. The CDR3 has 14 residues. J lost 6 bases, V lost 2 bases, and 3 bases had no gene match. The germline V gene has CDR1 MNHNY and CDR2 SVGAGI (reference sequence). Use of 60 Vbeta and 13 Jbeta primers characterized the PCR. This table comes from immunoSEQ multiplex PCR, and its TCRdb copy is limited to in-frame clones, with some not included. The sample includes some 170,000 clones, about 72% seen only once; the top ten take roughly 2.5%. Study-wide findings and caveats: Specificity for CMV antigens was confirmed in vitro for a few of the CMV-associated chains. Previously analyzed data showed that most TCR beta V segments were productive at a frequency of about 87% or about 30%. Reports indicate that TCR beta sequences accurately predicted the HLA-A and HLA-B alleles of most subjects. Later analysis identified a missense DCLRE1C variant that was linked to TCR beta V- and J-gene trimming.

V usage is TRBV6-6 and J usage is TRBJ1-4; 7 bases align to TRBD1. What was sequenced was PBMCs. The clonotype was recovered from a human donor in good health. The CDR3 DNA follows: TGTGCCAGCAGTTACCGACAGGGTTATGAAAAACTGTTTTTT. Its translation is CASSYRQGYEKLFF.